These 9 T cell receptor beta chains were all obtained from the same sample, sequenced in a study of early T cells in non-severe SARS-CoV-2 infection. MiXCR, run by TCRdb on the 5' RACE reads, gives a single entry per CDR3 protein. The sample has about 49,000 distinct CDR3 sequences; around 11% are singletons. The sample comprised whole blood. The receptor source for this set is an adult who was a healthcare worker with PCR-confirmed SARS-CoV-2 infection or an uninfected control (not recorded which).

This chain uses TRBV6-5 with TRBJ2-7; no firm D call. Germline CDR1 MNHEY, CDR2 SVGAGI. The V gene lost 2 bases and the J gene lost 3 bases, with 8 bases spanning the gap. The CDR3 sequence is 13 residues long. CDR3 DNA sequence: TGTGCCAGCAGTTACACCCAAAACTACGAGCAGTACTTC. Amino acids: CASSYTQNYEQYF.

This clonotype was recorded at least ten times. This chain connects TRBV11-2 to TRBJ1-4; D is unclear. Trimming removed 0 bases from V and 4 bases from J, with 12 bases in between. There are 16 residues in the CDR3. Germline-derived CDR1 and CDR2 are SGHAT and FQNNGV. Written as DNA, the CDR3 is TGTGCCAGCAGCTTAGATGGCAGCCTTTTTAATGAAAAACTGTTTTTT. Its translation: CASSLDGSLFNEKLFF.

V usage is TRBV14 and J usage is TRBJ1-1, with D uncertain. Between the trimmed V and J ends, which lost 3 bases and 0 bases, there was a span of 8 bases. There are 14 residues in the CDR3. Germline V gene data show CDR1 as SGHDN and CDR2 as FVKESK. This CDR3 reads CASSHHTMNTEAFF. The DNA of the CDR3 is TGTGCCAGCAGCCATCACACCATGAACACTGAAGCTTTCTTT.

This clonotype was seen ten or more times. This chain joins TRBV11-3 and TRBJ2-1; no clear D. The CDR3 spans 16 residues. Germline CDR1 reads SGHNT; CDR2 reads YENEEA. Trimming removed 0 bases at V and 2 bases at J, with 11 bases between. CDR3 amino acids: CASSLDGSEAYNEQFF. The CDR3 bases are TGTGCCAGCAGCTTAGATGGTTCCGAAGCCTACAATGAGCAGTTCTTC.

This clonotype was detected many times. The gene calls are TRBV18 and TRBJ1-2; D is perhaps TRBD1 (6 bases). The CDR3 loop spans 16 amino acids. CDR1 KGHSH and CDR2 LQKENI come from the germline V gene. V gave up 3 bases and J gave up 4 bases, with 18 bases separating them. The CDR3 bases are TGTGCCAGCTCACCGCCGGCGGGGGGCGCGAGCTATGGCTACACCTTC. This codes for CASSPPAGGASYGYTF.

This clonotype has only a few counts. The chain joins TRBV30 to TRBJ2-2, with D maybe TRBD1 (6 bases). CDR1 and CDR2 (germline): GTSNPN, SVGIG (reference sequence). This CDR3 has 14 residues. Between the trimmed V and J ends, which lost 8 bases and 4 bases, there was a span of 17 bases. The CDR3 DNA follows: TGTGCCCGAATGGGACAAGGGTCCACCGGGGAGCTGTTTTTT. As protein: CARMGQGSTGELFF. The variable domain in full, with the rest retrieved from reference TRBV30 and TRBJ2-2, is SQTIHQWPATLVQPVGSPLSLECTVEGTSNPNLYWYRQAAGRGLQLLFYSVGIGQISSEVPQNLSASRPQDRQFILSSKKLLLSDSGFYLCARMGQGSTGELFFGEGSRLTVL.

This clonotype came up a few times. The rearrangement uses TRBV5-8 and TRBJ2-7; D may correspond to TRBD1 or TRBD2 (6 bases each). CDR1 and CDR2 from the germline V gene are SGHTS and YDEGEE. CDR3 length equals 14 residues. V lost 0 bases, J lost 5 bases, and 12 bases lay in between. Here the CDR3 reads CASSLGGARHEQYF. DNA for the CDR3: TGTGCCAGCAGCTTGGGGGGGGCGAGGCACGAGCAGTACTTC.

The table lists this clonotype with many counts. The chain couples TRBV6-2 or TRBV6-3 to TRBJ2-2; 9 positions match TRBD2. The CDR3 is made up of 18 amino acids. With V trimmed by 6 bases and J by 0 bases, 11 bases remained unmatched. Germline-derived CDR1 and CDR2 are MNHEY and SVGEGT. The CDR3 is CASRLPRGGAPNTGELFF. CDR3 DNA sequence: TGTGCCAGCAGGCTCCCCCGCGGGGGGGCTCCGAACACCGGGGAGCTGTTTTTT.

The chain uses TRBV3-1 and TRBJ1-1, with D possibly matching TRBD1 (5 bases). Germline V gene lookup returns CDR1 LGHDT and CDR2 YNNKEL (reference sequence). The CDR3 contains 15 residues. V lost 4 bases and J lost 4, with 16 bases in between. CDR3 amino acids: CASSPLAGGTTEAFF. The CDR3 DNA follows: TGTGCCAGCAGCCCCCTAGCTGGGGGGACCACTGAAGCTTTCTTT.